Sequencing of this T cell receptor (beta chain) was carried out in a study of response to subunit inactivated influenza vaccine (dated 2018 in TCRdb). Regarding the complete study: To follow how T cells responded to a trivalent subunit inactivated influenza vaccine, the researchers relied on deep quantitative profiling of the T cell receptor repertoire.

The germline V gene yields SGHVS for CDR1 and FQNEAQ for CDR2. Including cysteine and phenylalanine, the CDR3 has 14 amino acids. Only CDR3 DNA is held: 42 bases, read in frame from base 1. V loses 5 bases of germline sequence and J loses 7 bases, and the interval between the two ends is 18 bases. Details on this clonotype: No cognate antigen has been identified for it. No much larger clonotype is one base removed from it; base qualities were not supplied.

General findings and caveats noted by the study authors: The authors suggested that each seasonal influenza vaccination may recruit only a limited number of new T cells.

The library was obtained by RT-PCR. The instrument given in TCRdb is Illumina HiSeq 2500. TCRdb handled the public reads itself, with Q25 trimming in fastp and clone calling in MiXCR, and kept productive beta chains. Rows with one shared CDR3 protein collapse into an entry with the most common genes and DNA. The sample table lists about 480,000 distinct CDR3 sequences, less than 30% of them with a count of one. The ten top clones hold 1.5% to 2% of the sample. The rearranged chain carries TRBV7-8 and TRBJ2-7; the D gene could be TRBD1 or TRBD2, each one agreeing over 5 bases. The receptor was derived from a man over 45 who received an inactivated influenza vaccine. Donor details come from another sample of the same person, matched by shared clones. The sample here was CD4+ T cells sorted from PBMCs, taken around 5 days after vaccination. The CDR3 here reads CASSPGTVVGEQYF. The DNA is as follows: TGTGCCAGCAGCCCCGGGACGGTTGTAGGGGAGCAGTACTTC.